These 14 T cell receptor beta chains originate from one sample sequenced in a study of CDR3 diversity in severe acne. TCRdb recomputed calls from the PCR reads with MiXCR, one row per CDR3 protein. The sample lists approximately 84,000 distinct CDR3 sequences, roughly 51% occurring once. The sequencing sample was made of blood. These receptors originate from a male donor in good health, without acne.

This clonotype is termed medium-sized. This chain joins TRBV7-8 and TRBJ2-7; TRBD1 is a possible D gene (5 bases). Between the trimmed V and J ends, which lost 2 bases and 2 bases, there was a span of 10 bases. The CDR3 totals 14 residues. Germline CDR1 is SGHVS and CDR2 is FQNEAQ. CDR3: CASSLTGTTYEQYF. The CDR3 coding sequence is TGTGCCAGCAGCTTAACAGGTACTACCTACGAGCAGTACTTC.

The chain combines TRBV28 with TRBJ1-1; the D is unclear. CDR1 and CDR2 from the germline V gene are MDHEN and SYDVKM. The CDR3 covers 15 residues. The V end lost 6 bases, the J end lost 1 base, and 15 bases lay between the germline ends. The CDR3 reads CASSQLSTENTEAFF. CDR3 DNA: TGTGCCAGCAGCCAGCTTTCGACGGAGAACACTGAAGCTTTCTTT.

V is TRBV24-1 and J is TRBJ2-5; D perhaps matches TRBD2 (5 bases). CDR1 and CDR2 (germline): KGHDR, SFDVKD. V lost 9 bases to trimming and J lost 4 bases, with 20 bases between them. This CDR3 contains 15 residues. CDR3 in DNA: TGTGCCACCTCTGGGGTGGGAGCCCAGCCAGAGACCCAGTACTTC. As protein: CATSGVGAQPETQYF.

V usage is TRBV7-2 and J usage is TRBJ2-1; possible D gene TRBD1, 5 bases. V lost 1 base, J lost 0 bases, and 7 bases lay in between. Germline V gene sequence: CDR1 SGHTA, CDR2 FQGNSA. This CDR3 comprises 15 residues. The CDR3 here is CASSLGRASYNEQFF. For the CDR3, the DNA is TGTGCCAGCAGCTTAGGCAGGGCCTCCTACAATGAGCAGTTCTTC. Full variable domain (missing parts from reference TRBV7-2 and TRBJ2-1): GAGVSQSPSNKVTEKGKDVELRCDPISGHTALYWYRQSLGQGLEFLIYFQGNSAPDKSGLPSDRFSAERTGGSVSTLTIQRTQQEDSAVYLCASSLGRASYNEQFFGPGTRLTVL.

This clonotype was detected only a few times. The chain employs TRBV5-1 and TRBJ2-5; 8 positions match TRBD2. This CDR3 region has 16 residues. Germline V gene sequence: CDR1 SGHRS, CDR2 YFSETQ. The ends lost 4 bases at V and 0 bases at J; junction bases unmatched: 8. The chain's CDR3 is CASSPGLVPYQETQYF. The CDR3 nucleotides are TGCGCCAGCAGCCCGGGACTAGTCCCGTACCAAGAGACCCAGTACTTC.

This sequence joins TRBV2 and TRBJ1-5; D is uncertain. This CDR3 is built from 13 residues. Germline V lookup: CDR1 SNHLY, CDR2 FYNNEI. The V end lost 4 bases, the J end lost 0 bases, and 4 bases lay between the germline ends. The CDR3 nucleotides read TGTGCCAGCAGTGTGAATAGCAATCAGCCCCAGCATTTT. It codes for CASSVNSNQPQHF.

This clonotype was picked up one time. The CDR3 does not close with the conserved phenylalanine or tryptophan, likely indicating a read error. The genes are TRBV5-1 and TRBJ2-5; TRBD2 matches 12 bases. V was clipped by 6 bases and J by 5 bases; unmatched bases: 8. This CDR3 has 15 residues. The germline V gene has CDR1 SGHRS and CDR2 YFSETQ. The CDR3: CASNSLAGGEETQYY. In nucleotides, the CDR3 is TGCGCCAGCAATTCCCTAGCGGGAGGGGAGGAGACCCAGTACTAC.

This clonotype was detected ten times or more. The chain joins TRBV5-1 to TRBJ2-7; TRBD2 is a possible D gene (6 bases). Trimming took 4 bases from V and 1 from J, leaving 18 bases between them. Germline CDR1 SGHRS, CDR2 YFSETQ. The CDR3 runs to 16 residues. CDR3 in DNA: TGCGCCAGCAGCCCAGCCCCCGGGACTTTTTCCTACGAGCAGTACTTC. Protein product: CASSPAPGTFSYEQYF.

Many counts were recorded for this clonotype. The chain uses TRBV11-2 and TRBJ1-5; 7 bases line up with TRBD1. Germline CDR1 SGHAT, CDR2 FQNNGV. This CDR3 spans 17 amino acids. Trimming at V came to 0 bases and at J to 6 bases, leaving 11 bases not matched to a gene. The CDR3 sequence is CASSLDHETGISQPQHF. Written as DNA, the CDR3 is TGTGCCAGCAGCTTAGATCATGAGACAGGGATTAGTCAGCCCCAGCATTTT.

Comments on this clonotype: This could be a read error, since a much larger clone is one nucleotide away. V is TRBV6-1 and J is TRBJ1-4; D gene uncertain. Germline-derived CDR1 and CDR2 are MNHNS and SASEGT. The CDR3 has 15 amino acids. The CDR3 loop reads CASSVETLNNEKLLF. CDR3 bases: TGTGCCAGCAGTGTAGAGACCCTAAATAATGAAAAACTGCTTTTT.

The chain has TRBV2 and TRBJ1-2; D is undetermined. Germline V gives CDR1 SNHLY, CDR2 FYNNEI. Trimming took 5 bases from V and 7 from J, leaving 17 bases between them. CDR3 length: 14 amino acids. This chain's CDR3 is CASSPYKVTSGYTF. CDR3 nucleotide sequence: TGTGCCAGCAGTCCCTACAAGGTAACAAGTGGCTACACCTTC.

This clonotype was counted at least ten times. V usage is TRBV19 and J usage is TRBJ2-7, with D perhaps given as TRBD1 or TRBD2 (5 bases each). CDR1 LNHDA and CDR2 SQIVND come from the germline V gene (reference sequence). Deletions cut 0 bases from V and 3 bases from J, with 15 bases between. The CDR3 is 16 amino acids. Here the CDR3 reads CASSIDGSGAYYEQYF. DNA of the CDR3: TGTGCCAGTAGTATAGACGGCTCCGGGGCCTACTACGAGCAGTACTTC.

This rearrangement joins TRBV5-1 to TRBJ1-1, with D tentatively TRBD1 (5 bases). The CDR3 contains 16 residues. V lost 2 bases to trimming and J lost 5 bases, with 19 bases between them. Germline values: CDR1 SGHRS, CDR2 YFSETQ. The CDR3 coding sequence is TGCGCCAGCAGCTTCGACCCTCAGGGTACTGGGACTGAAGCTTTCTTT. Protein product: CASSFDPQGTGTEAFF.

This clonotype occurred many times. V and J are TRBV12-3 or TRBV12-4 and TRBJ1-2; D gene unclear. This CDR3 is 12 amino acids long. V was trimmed by 7 bases and J by 6 bases, leaving 12 bases between them. Here the CDR3 reads CASTNDQHGYTF. DNA of the CDR3: TGTGCCAGCACCAATGACCAGCATGGCTACACCTTC.